Listed below are T cell receptor beta chains from one sample, sequenced in a study of T cells and Merkel cell carcinoma outcomes. Assay: immunoSEQ multiplex PCR; the TCRdb copy retains only in-frame clones and omits some. Of over 10,000 clones in the sample, 95% to 96% were seen once. The sample comprised tumor tissue from Merkel cell carcinoma. The source of these receptors is a human donor with Merkel cell carcinoma. The CDR3 runs from the conserved cysteine through the conserved F or W. Each record gives: D gene, CDR3 length, J gene, clone size, V gene, CDR3 DNA, CDR3 protein. D genes are given only for firm matches. Size tells how often a clone was seen (once, few, many) or the class of an expanded clone, and some rows leave it out.

D: TRBD2
length: 15
J: TRBJ2-5
size: NA
V: TRBV4-2
DNA: TGTGCCAGCAGCCAAGTAGTAGCGGGACAAGAGACCCAGTACTTC
CDR3: CASSQVVAGQETQYF

D: TRBD2
length: 13
J: TRBJ2-2
size: NA
V: TRBV28
DNA: TGTGCCTTAGCGGGAGGTCCCACCGGGGAGCTGTTTTTT
CDR3: CALAGGPTGELFF

D: NA
length: 13
J: TRBJ1-1
size: NA
V: TRBV7-9
DNA: TGTGCCAGCAGCTTAGCGACAGACGTTGAAGCTTTCTTT
CDR3: CASSLATDVEAFF

D: TRBD2
length: 16
J: TRBJ2-5
size: NA
V: TRBV11-1
DNA: TGTGCCAGCAGCTTTATAACCCTGGGACTATTCGAGACCCAGTACTTC
CDR3: CASSFITLGLFETQYF

D: NA
length: 13
J: TRBJ1-2
size: NA
V: TRBV7-2
DNA: TGTGCCAGCAGCTTAGGCCCGCAGGATGGCTACACCTTC
CDR3: CASSLGPQDGYTF

D: NA
length: 14
J: TRBJ1-5
size: NA
V: TRBV10-3
DNA: TGTGCCATCAGTGAAGGGATGGGCAATCAGCCCCAGCATTTT
CDR3: CAISEGMGNQPQHF

D: TRBD1
length: 15
J: TRBJ1-2
size: NA
V: TRBV19
DNA: TGTGCCAGTAGTACCGGACAGGGGGTCGTTCTTGGCTACACCTTC
CDR3: CASSTGQGVVLGYTF

D: TRBD1
length: 15
J: TRBJ2-1
size: once
V: TRBV27
DNA: TGTGCCAGCAGTTTAAGCTGGGACAGGCCCGATGAGCAGTTCTTC
CDR3: CASSLSWDRPDEQFF

D: NA
length: 13
J: TRBJ1-1
size: once
V: TRBV7-9
DNA: TGTGCCAGCGGAAAGGGAGCTAACACTGAAGCTTTCTTT
CDR3: CASGKGANTEAFF

D: NA
length: 13
J: TRBJ2-5
size: once
V: TRBV29-1
DNA: TGCAGCGTTCTGGGCTGGGGGCAAGAGACCCAGTACTTC
CDR3: CSVLGWGQETQYF

D: NA
length: 13
J: TRBJ1-2
size: NA
V: TRBV19
DNA: TGTGCCAGTAGTATGGCAGGCTCCTATGGCTACACCTTC
CDR3: CASSMAGSYGYTF

D: NA
length: 14
J: TRBJ2-3
size: NA
V: TRBV4-1
DNA: TGCGCCAGCAGCCAAGATGGCCAAACAGATACGCAGTATTTT
CDR3: CASSQDGQTDTQYF

D: TRBD2
length: 16
J: TRBJ2-7
size: NA
V: TRBV5-1
DNA: TGCGCCAGCAGCCAGACGGGACTAGCGGGAACGGTCGAGCAGTACTTC
CDR3: CASSQTGLAGTVEQYF

D: NA
length: 15
J: TRBJ2-1
size: NA
V: TRBV23-1
DNA: TGCGCCAGCAGTCGAACGGGGGAAACCTACAATGAGCAGTTCTTC
CDR3: CASSRTGETYNEQFF

D: NA
length: 13
J: TRBJ2-1
size: NA
V: TRBV27
DNA: TGTGCCAGCAGTTTGACAGATAGGAATGAGCAGTTCTTC
CDR3: CASSLTDRNEQFF

D: NA
length: 12
J: TRBJ2-7
size: NA
V: TRBV28
DNA: TGTGCCAGCAGGGCCCCTGGGGGGGAGCAGTACTTC
CDR3: CASRAPGGEQYF

D: TRBD2
length: 15
J: TRBJ2-3
size: NA
V: TRBV29-1
DNA: TGCAGCGTGGGGGGTGCGGGAGGTGACACAGATACGCAGTATTTT
CDR3: CSVGGAGGDTDTQYF

D: TRBD1
length: 13
J: TRBJ2-7
size: NA
V: TRBV29-1
DNA: TGCAGCGTTGCTGGGACAGGGGACTACGAGCAGTACTTC
CDR3: CSVAGTGDYEQYF

D: TRBD2
length: 18
J: TRBJ2-6
size: NA
V: TRBV19
DNA: TGTGCCAGTAGATCCCCTACTAGCGGTGGATCTGGGGCCAACGTCCTGACTTTC
CDR3: CASRSPTSGGSGANVLTF

D: NA
length: 13
J: TRBJ1-5
size: NA
V: TRBV11-3
DNA: TGTGCCAGCAGCTTAGAAGCATATCAGCCCCAGCATTTT
CDR3: CASSLEAYQPQHF

D: NA
length: 11
J: TRBJ2-3
size: NA
V: TRBV29-1
DNA: TGCAGCGTTGAAGATTCCGGTACGCAGTATTTT
CDR3: CSVEDSGTQYF

D: NA
length: 17
J: TRBJ2-3
size: once
V: TRBV9
DNA: TGTACCAGCAGCGTAGGTTTGACGACCACAGGCACAGATACGCAGTATTTT
CDR3: CTSSVGLTTTGTDTQYF

D: NA
length: 16
J: TRBJ2-3
size: NA
V: TRBV18
DNA: TGTGCCAGCTCACCACCGCGGCGTCTTGGCACAGATACGCAGTATTTT
CDR3: CASSPPRRLGTDTQYF

D: NA
length: 14
J: TRBJ1-5
size: NA
V: TRBV6-1
DNA: TGTGCCAGCAGTGAAGCAGACAGCAATCAGCCCCAGCATTTT
CDR3: CASSEADSNQPQHF

D: NA
length: 16
J: TRBJ2-3
size: NA
V: TRBV4-3
DNA: TGCGCCAGCAGCCTGGACTGGGTAAAGAGCACAGATACGCAGTATTTT
CDR3: CASSLDWVKSTDTQYF

D: TRBD2
length: 17
J: TRBJ2-7
size: few
V: TRBV4-2
DNA: TGTGCCAGCAGCCGGGGACTAGCGGAACGTTCGGCCTACGAGCAGTACTTC
CDR3: CASSRGLAERSAYEQYF

D: NA
length: 14
J: TRBJ2-1
size: NA
V: TRBV29-1
DNA: TGCAGCGGGACTTTGGTGCGAGGCTACAATGAGCAGTTCTTC
CDR3: CSGTLVRGYNEQFF

D: NA
length: 16
J: TRBJ2-2
size: NA
V: TRBV6-1
DNA: TGTGCCAGCAGTGAATCGGAAGGGAGAAGCACCGGGGAGCTGTTTTTT
CDR3: CASSESEGRSTGELFF

D: NA
length: 14
J: TRBJ1-1
size: NA
V: TRBV18
DNA: TGTGCCAGCTCACCCCTAATTTCGAACACTGAAGCTTTCTTT
CDR3: CASSPLISNTEAFF